The 27 T cell receptor beta chains reported below all come from one sample, sequenced in a study of blood T cell repertoires in COVID-19. Clones were read by immunoSEQ multiplex PCR, and TCRdb kept only the in-frame ones, dropping some. There are fewer than 400,000 clones in the sample; about 90% occur only once, and over 4.5% lies in the top ten. The source material was PBMCs or T cells enriched from blood (not recorded which). These receptors were taken from a man aged 30 to 45 who had recovered from COVID-19.

This clone was counted once. The V call is TRBV10-2, the J call TRBJ1-6; D is perhaps TRBD1 (6 bases). Per germline, CDR1 WSHSY and CDR2 SAAADI. The CDR3 is 17 residues long. The ends were cut back, 5 bases at V and 3 bases at J, with 17 bases in the middle. CDR3 DNA sequence: TGCGCCAGCAGTACACCTACGACAGGAAGCTATAATTCACCCCTCCACTTT. Encoded protein: CASSTPTTGSYNSPLHF.

The V gene is TRBV6-5, the J gene TRBJ1-6, with a possible D match to TRBD1 (5 bases). The CDR3 spans 15 residues. V shed 6 bases and J shed 7 bases, with 16 bases lying between them. The germline V gene has CDR1 MNHEY and CDR2 SVGAGI. The CDR3 nucleotides are TGTGCCAGCAGCCATTCCAGGGTGTGGAATTCACCCCTCCACTTT. Its protein is CASSHSRVWNSPLHF.

The chain recombines TRBV29-1 with TRBJ2-2, with 11 bases that match TRBD1. Germline values: CDR1 SQVTM, CDR2 ANQGSEA. The CDR3 totals 15 residues. Trimming took 6 bases from V and 3 from J; bases not matched to a gene: 6. CDR3 nucleotide sequence: TGCAGCGTGCGTGGACAGGGGGCGGACACCGGGGAGCTGTTTTTT. The encoded protein is CSVRGQGADTGELFF.

The J gene is TRBJ2-7, the V gene TRBV2; 11 bases match TRBD2. The junction had 19 bases not matched to a gene; V was cut back by 4 bases and J by 2 bases. The CDR3 consists of 20 residues. The germline CDR1 and CDR2 sequences are SNHLY and FYNNEI. CDR3 nucleotide sequence: TGTGCCAGCAGTGGAAATGCGAGAGGGCTAGCGGGGGGACATGCCTACGAGCAGTACTTC. It specifies CASSGNARGLAGGHAYEQYF.

Concerning this clone itself: Other DNA sequences in the sample encode the same CDR3. The V and J genes are TRBV5-1 and TRBJ2-7; D uncertain. The V gene's germline CDR1 is SGHRS and CDR2 YFSETQ. V lost 0 bases, J lost 0 bases, and 7 bases lay in between. The length of the CDR3 is 14 residues. In DNA, the CDR3 is TGCGCCAGCAGCTTGGGATCAGGCTCCTACGAGCAGTACTTC. Protein sequence: CASSLGSGSYEQYF. The variable domain in full, completed from reference TRBV5-1 and TRBJ2-7, reads KAGVTQTPRYLIKTRGQQVTLSCSPISGHRSVSWYQQTPGQGLQFLFEYFSETQRNKGNFPGRFSGRQFSNSRSEMNVSTLELGDSALYLCASSLGSGSYEQYFGPGTRLTVT.

V and J are TRBV24-1 and TRBJ2-2; D perhaps matches TRBD1 (5 bases). The CDR3 sequence is 16 residues long. Germline V gives CDR1 KGHDR, CDR2 SFDVKD. V gave up 1 base and J gave up 1 base, with 9 bases separating them. Here the CDR3 reads CATSDLVGQNTGELFF. The CDR3 DNA reads TGTGCCACCAGTGATTTAGTCGGACAGAACACCGGGGAGCTGTTTTTT.

The V call is TRBV6-5, the J call TRBJ1-2; possible D gene TRBD1, 6 bases. CDR1 MNHEY and CDR2 SVGAGI come from the germline V gene. Trimming shortened V by 2 bases and J by 1 base, and 11 bases separated the two germline ends. This CDR3 contains 15 residues. CDR3 in DNA: TGTGCCAGCAGTTACGCTGGGGGACATAACTATGGCTACACCTTC. Amino acids: CASSYAGGHNYGYTF.

The chain links TRBV2 to TRBJ1-5; D is unclear. Germline CDR1 SNHLY, CDR2 FYNNEI. This CDR3 has 16 residues. The V and J ends lost 3 bases and 2 bases respectively, with 14 bases between them. CDR3 bases: TGTGCCAGCAGTGACGAGAGGAAGTGGGGCAATCAGCCCCAGCATTTT. This encodes CASSDERKWGNQPQHF.

V is TRBV18 and J is TRBJ2-7; perhaps TRBD1 as D (6 bases). This CDR3 comprises 14 residues. CDR1 and CDR2 from the germline V gene are KGHSH and LQKENI. V lost 3 bases, J lost 2 bases, and 11 bases lay in between. As DNA, the CDR3 is TGTGCCAGCTCACCCTGGGACACTCCCTACGAGCAGTACTTC. This sequence encodes CASSPWDTPYEQYF.

The chain uses TRBV5-1 and TRBJ2-1, with 11 bases aligning to TRBD2. From germline, CDR1 is SGHRS and CDR2 YFSETQ. This CDR3 region has 17 residues. V lost 3 bases to trimming and J lost 0 bases; unmatched junction nucleotides: 5. DNA for the CDR3: TGCGCCAGCAGCTCGACTAGCGGGGTTAGCTCCTACAATGAGCAGTTCTTC. Its translation is CASSSTSGVSSYNEQFF.

This chain uses TRBV5-4 with TRBJ2-1; perhaps TRBD2 as D (6 bases). Germline CDR1 and CDR2: SGHNT and YYREEE (reference sequence). V was pared by 2 bases and J by 4 bases, with 16 bases between. This CDR3 has 16 residues. CDR3: CASSLGSGPVYNEQFF. The CDR3, as DNA: TGTGCCAGCAGCTTAGGAAGCGGGCCCGTGTACAATGAGCAGTTCTTC.

The chain has TRBV6-1 and TRBJ2-2; tentatively, D is TRBD2 (5 bases). CDR3 length: 18 residues. The germline V gene has CDR1 MNHNS and CDR2 SASEGT. V lost 2 bases and J 7 bases, leaving 23 bases between the germline ends. The CDR3 reads CASSEPALATTEHGELFF. For the CDR3, the DNA is TGTGCCAGCAGTGAACCCGCCTTAGCGACCACTGAACACGGGGAGCTGTTTTTT.

The chain joins TRBV10-3 to TRBJ2-5; 8 nucleotides agree with TRBD2. Germline CDR1 reads ENHRY; CDR2 reads SYGVKD. The CDR3 spans 13 residues. The V and J ends lost 2 bases and 4 bases, in that order; junction bases with no gene match: 0. Here the CDR3 DNA reads TGTGCCATCAGTGAGCGGGGGGGAGAGACCCAGTACTTC. Translated, it gives CAISERGGETQYF.

Here the CDR3 reads CASSLGGGSGTEAFF. The CDR3 DNA is TGTGCCAGCAGTCTCGGAGGGGGCTCGGGGACTGAAGCTTTCTTT. The rearrangement joins TRBV28 to TRBJ1-1, with 7 bases aligning to TRBD1. This CDR3 spans 15 amino acids. V dropped 5 bases and J dropped 5; count of bases not matched to a gene: 11. Germline V gives CDR1 MDHEN, CDR2 SYDVKM.

The V gene is TRBV5-1, the J gene TRBJ2-7, with D maybe TRBD1 (6 bases). The CDR3 runs to 16 residues. Between the trimmed V and J ends, which lost 4 bases and 5 bases, there was a span of 22 bases. Germline V gene data show CDR1 as SGHRS and CDR2 as YFSETQ. CDR3 coding DNA: TGCGCCAGCAGCCATGTCATGGGTACAGGGAAGAACGAGCAGTACTTC. This gives the protein CASSHVMGTGKNEQYF.

The rearrangement links TRBV27 to TRBJ1-6; D perhaps matches TRBD1 (6 bases). This CDR3 comprises 14 residues. With 5 bases removed from V and 9 bases from J, the gap between germline ends came to 14 bases. CDR1 is MNHEY, CDR2 SMNVEV, per germline (reference sequence). The CDR3 DNA sequence: TGTGCCAGCAGTCAAACAGGACAGAGTTCACCCCTCCACTTT. Amino acids: CASSQTGQSSPLHF.

This clone has just a few counts. This rearrangement joins TRBV7-2 to TRBJ1-5; 8 bases fit TRBD1. In germline, CDR1 is SGHTA, CDR2 FQGNSA. The V segment lost 4 bases and the J segment 5 bases; nucleotides outside the gene matches: 4. The CDR3 loop spans 14 amino acids. Here the CDR3 DNA reads TGTGCCAGCAGCTCGCGACAGGGGTATCAGCCCCAGCATTTT. Encoded protein: CASSSRQGYQPQHF.

The chain uses TRBV11-2 and TRBJ1-2; weak D call: TRBD1 (5 bases). The germline V and J ends were trimmed by 5 bases and 4 bases, with 11 bases remaining between them. The germline gives CDR1 SGHAT, CDR2 FQNNGV. The CDR3 sequence is 13 residues long. The CDR3 reads CASSPGGGYGYTF. DNA of the CDR3: TGTGCCAGCAGCCCGGGGGGGGGCTATGGCTACACCTTC.

The DNA of the CDR3 is TGCGCCAGCAGCTTGGAGTTGGCCCAGCGGGGGGGCACAGATACGCAGTATTTT. Amino acid sequence: CASSLELAQRGGTDTQYF. The rearrangement links TRBV5-1 to TRBJ2-3; 9 bases fit TRBD2. This CDR3 spans 18 amino acids. CDR1 and CDR2 from the germline V gene are SGHRS and YFSETQ. The ends lost 0 bases at V and 1 base at J; junction bases unmatched: 9.

The chain joins TRBV28 to TRBJ1-3, with 7 bases aligning to TRBD1. V was pared by 5 bases and J by 4 bases, with 5 bases of the junction left unmatched. Germline V gene data show CDR1 as MDHEN and CDR2 as SYDVKM. The CDR3 length is 14 residues. The CDR3 DNA reads TGTGCCAGCAGTCCTCCGGGACAGGGAAACACCATATATTTT. Its translation is CASSPPGQGNTIYF.

This clone was observed a handful of times. The chain uses TRBV2 and TRBJ1-1; D is unresolved. This CDR3 is built from 13 residues. Germline V gene data show CDR1 as SNHLY and CDR2 as FYNNEI. Trimming removed 1 base from V and 5 bases from J, with 8 bases in between. In nucleotides, the CDR3 is TGTGCCAGCAGTGAAGTTGGGCCTACTGAAGCTTTCTTT. Protein sequence: CASSEVGPTEAFF.

The rearrangement uses TRBV6-5 and TRBJ1-1, with D tentatively TRBD1 (6 bases). V lost 7 bases and J 4 bases, leaving 16 bases between the germline ends. Looked up from germline, CDR1 is MNHEY and CDR2 is SVGAGI. The CDR3 consists of 14 residues. Here the CDR3 DNA reads TGTGCCAGCACATTACAGGGAGGGGTCACTGAAGCTTTCTTT. The encoded protein is CASTLQGGVTEAFF.

This clone was detected only once. The V gene is TRBV18, the J gene TRBJ2-5; 9 nucleotides align to TRBD1. This CDR3 region has 16 residues. Germline V lookup: CDR1 KGHSH, CDR2 LQKENI. V shed 3 bases and J 2 bases; nucleotides not matched to a gene: 7. CDR3 protein: CASSPGQGFLQETQYF. DNA for the CDR3: TGTGCCAGCTCACCGGGACAGGGCTTCCTTCAAGAGACCCAGTACTTC.

The chain has TRBV2 and TRBJ2-7, with 11 bases matching TRBD1. J was trimmed by 4 bases and V by 6 bases; bases with no gene match: 2. Germline V gene sequence: CDR1 SNHLY, CDR2 FYNNEI. The CDR3 has 13 residues. Here the CDR3 reads CASRRDRGYEQYF. The CDR3 DNA sequence: TGTGCCAGCAGGAGGGACAGGGGGTACGAGCAGTACTTC.

The chain links TRBV3-1 (or the pseudogene TRBV3-2) to TRBJ2-7; D may be TRBD1 (6 bases). V lost 4 bases and J 2 bases, leaving 18 bases between the germline ends. This CDR3 has 16 amino acids. From germline, CDR1 is LGHDT and CDR2 YNNKEL (reference sequence). CDR3 protein: CASSPTTGTFTYEQYF. The CDR3 nucleotides are TGTGCCAGCAGCCCAACTACGGGGACATTTACCTACGAGCAGTACTTC.

This clone was detected a few times. The rearrangement uses TRBV7-9 and TRBJ2-2; 11 positions agree with TRBD2. Germline values: CDR1 SEHNR, CDR2 FQNEAQ (reference sequence). The V and J ends lost 5 bases and 8 bases, in that order; junction bases with no gene match: 10. This CDR3 comprises 16 residues. CDR3 sequence reads: CASSTLAGGPSGELFF. CDR3 DNA: TGTGCCAGCAGCACCTTAGCGGGGGGGCCGAGTGGGGAGCTGTTTTTT.

The chain employs TRBV10-1 and TRBJ1-1; D gene ambiguous. V was pared by 3 bases and J by 0 bases, with 11 bases between. Germline V gene data show CDR1 as WNHNN and CDR2 as SYGVQD (reference sequence). The CDR3 covers 15 residues. The CDR3 sequence: CASSDGSSMNTEAFF. CDR3 DNA: TGCGCCAGCAGTGACGGGAGCTCCATGAACACTGAAGCTTTCTTT.